This TCR beta chain appears in the sequencing data of a study of blood T cell repertoires in COVID-19. On the study more broadly: Spain, Italy and the United States supplied samples that represented acute and convalescent COVID-19.

The germline gives CDR1 MNHEY, CDR2 SVGAGI. V was trimmed by 5 bases and J by 4 bases, leaving 14 bases between them. The CDR3 covers 14 residues. Authors' processing steps: Reference gene primers were amplified, and this amplification served to estimate nucleated cell counts. The repertoire was sequenced with immunoSEQ multiplex PCR; TCRdb's copy has only in-frame clones and lacks some. The V and J calls and clone size come from that table; D and trimming were worked out from the DNA. The profile shows some 180,000 clones, about 78% of them singletons. There are a few counts of this clone. This receptor was taken from a woman between 50 and 59 years old with active or convalescent COVID-19. The source material was peripheral blood. This chain connects TRBV6-5 to TRBJ1-2; no definite D call. CDR3 sequence reads: CASSPPAGSYGYTF. In nucleotides, the CDR3 is TGTGCCAGCAGTCCCCCCGCCGGGAGCTATGGCTACACCTTC.